A selection of T cell receptor beta chains follows, all from one sample in a study of T-cell reconstitution after alpha-beta-depleted transplantation in children. TCRdb reprocessed the PCR reads with MiXCR, giving one entry per CDR3 protein. The table lists 65,000 to 90,000 distinct CDR3 sequences, 11% of them singletons, with around 14% in the top ten. The sequencing used PBMCs, collected before TCRalphabeta/CD19-depleted stem cell transplant. The receptors shown here come from a boy aged 5-17 years with acute myeloid leukemia, due to receive a stem cell transplant. Both conserved end residues are part of each CDR3. Each record gives: V gene, clone size, D gene, J gene, CDR3 protein, CDR3 DNA. The D gene is left open where the match is weak. Clone size, where shown, is once, few, many, or a class for clones that have expanded.

TRBV20-1	many	-	TRBJ2-4	CSAHEMTAFKNIQYF	TGCAGTGCCCACGAAATGACAGCGTTCAAAAACATTCAGTACTTC
TRBV29-1	many	TRBD1	TRBJ2-2	CSVTTGGAGTGELFF	TGCAGCGTTACAACAGGGGGCGCTGGCACCGGGGAGCTGTTTTTT
TRBV4-2	many	TRBD1	TRBJ2-7	CASSQGQGAANYEQYF	TGTGCCAGCAGCCAGGGACAGGGGGCGGCCAACTACGAGCAGTACTTC
TRBV5-1	many	-	TRBJ1-2	CASSRGQDLANYGYTF	TGCGCCAGCAGCCGTGGGCAGGACCTAGCTAACTATGGCTACACCTTC
TRBV9	many	-	TRBJ2-3	CASSVVSGGFGDTQYF	TGTGCCAGCAGCGTAGTTTCGGGGGGCTTCGGCGATACGCAGTATTTT
TRBV13	few	TRBD2	TRBJ2-5	CASSSPLAGGRETQYF	TGTGCCAGCAGCTCCCCACTAGCGGGAGGTCGAGAGACCCAGTACTTC
TRBV7-6	many	-	TRBJ2-2	CASSLAVSSAANTGELFF	TGTGCCAGCAGCTTAGCCGTGTCTAGCGCCGCGAACACCGGGGAGCTGTTTTTT
TRBV6-2/TRBV6-3	many	TRBD2	TRBJ2-7	CASRPPGTSGGTYF	TGTGCCAGCAGGCCACCAGGGACTAGCGGGGGGACGTACTTC
TRBV18	-	-	TRBJ1-1	CASSGSGRANTEAFF	TGTGCCAGCTCCGGGTCTGGCAGGGCGAACACTGAAGCTTTCTTT
TRBV29-1	many	-	TRBJ1-1	CSVPSLKNTEAFF	TGCAGCGTTCCCAGCCTTAAGAACACTGAAGCTTTCTTT
TRBV12-3/TRBV12-4	many	-	TRBJ1-1	CASSLERGSANTEAFF	TGTGCCAGCAGTTTAGAACGGGGGTCGGCGAACACTGAAGCTTTCTTT
TRBV11-3	many	-	TRBJ2-1	CASSLDPGQPHNEQFF	TGTGCCAGCAGCTTAGATCCAGGACAGCCCCACAATGAGCAGTTCTTC
TRBV9	few	-	TRBJ1-6	CASSVRPRESPLHF	TGTGCCAGCAGCGTCAGGCCTAGAGAGTCACCCCTCCACTTT
TRBV19	-	TRBD1	TRBJ2-3	CASSIGTGATDMQYF	TGTGCCAGTAGTATCGGGACAGGGGCTACAGATATGCAGTATTTT
TRBV4-1	many	TRBD1	TRBJ2-2	CASSRDPTGANTGELFF	TGCGCCAGCAGCCGAGACCCGACAGGGGCGAACACCGGGGAGCTGTTTTTT
TRBV7-9	many	TRBD2	TRBJ2-5	CASSSRTSQTQYF	TGTGCCAGCAGCTCCAGGACTAGCCAAACCCAGTACTTC
TRBV20-1	many	TRBD1	TRBJ2-3	CSATGQGSHSDTQYF	TGCAGTGCTACGGGACAGGGTAGCCACTCAGATACGCAGTATTTT
TRBV6-5	many	-	TRBJ1-5	CASSRNSNQPQHF	TGTGCCAGCAGCCGAAACTCCAATCAGCCCCAGCATTTT
TRBV5-4	many	TRBD1	TRBJ2-7	CASSLGRQGNNEQYF	TGTGCCAGCAGCTTGGGGCGACAGGGGAACAACGAGCAGTACTTC
TRBV28	many	-	TRBJ1-1	CASRFRGPETEAFF	TGTGCCAGCAGGTTCAGGGGACCCGAAACTGAAGCTTTCTTT
TRBV27	many	TRBD1	TRBJ2-5	CASSHLGDRSRETQYF	TGTGCCAGCAGCCATTTAGGGGACAGGTCCCGGGAGACCCAGTACTTC
TRBV20-1	many	-	TRBJ1-5	CSAQRDLAANQPQHF	TGCAGTGCTCAAAGGGACCTCGCCGCAAATCAGCCCCAGCATTTT
TRBV29-1	many	-	TRBJ2-1	CSVDRTTYNEQFF	TGCAGCGTGGACAGAACAACCTACAATGAGCAGTTCTTC
TRBV11-2	many	TRBD2	TRBJ2-5	CASSLRLAGGLGETQYF	TGTGCCAGCAGCTTAAGACTAGCGGGGGGGCTGGGAGAGACCCAGTACTTC
TRBV6-2/TRBV6-3	few	TRBD2	TRBJ2-3	CASSYRRELRTDTQYF	TGTGCCAGCAGTTACCGGCGGGAGCTTCGCACAGATACGCAGTATTTT
TRBV7-2	many	TRBD2	TRBJ2-1	CASSLRLAGHNEQFF	TGTGCCAGCAGCTTACGACTAGCGGGCCACAATGAGCAGTTCTTC
TRBV27	few	-	TRBJ2-3	CASSLWAGAGTDTQYF	TGTGCCAGCAGTTTATGGGCAGGGGCAGGCACAGATACGCAGTATTTT
TRBV7-3	many	-	TRBJ2-3	CASSSTDASGDTQYF	TGTGCCAGCAGCTCAACCGACGCCTCCGGGGATACGCAGTATTTT
TRBV28	many	-	TRBJ1-5	CASSLLGGNQPQHF	TGTGCCAGCAGTTTGTTAGGAGGCAATCAGCCCCAGCATTTT
TRBV20-1	many	TRBD2	TRBJ2-1	CSAHRPGLAVNEQFF	TGCAGTGCTCACCGACCGGGACTAGCGGTCAATGAGCAGTTCTTC
TRBV20-1	many	TRBD1	TRBJ1-1	CEGQLNTEAFF	TGCGAGGGACAGCTGAACACTGAAGCTTTCTTT
TRBV9	many	TRBD2	TRBJ2-3	CASSVYLLAGDPDTQYF	TGTGCCAGCAGCGTCTATCTACTAGCGGGAGACCCAGATACGCAGTATTTT
TRBV11-2	-	-	TRBJ1-2	CASSLDMGRAEGYTF	TGTGCCAGCAGCTTAGATATGGGCAGGGCTGAGGGCTACACCTTC
TRBV5-6	many	-	TRBJ1-2	CASSLAFGNYGYTF	TGTGCCAGCAGCTTGGCCTTCGGTAACTATGGCTACACCTTC
TRBV5-1	many	-	TRBJ2-5	CASSLGLGLQETQYF	TGCGCCAGCAGCTTGGGCCTGGGACTGCAAGAGACCCAGTACTTC
TRBV12-3/TRBV12-4	many	-	TRBJ1-3	CASSFFLSGNTIYF	TGTGCCAGCAGTTTTTTTCTCTCTGGAAACACCATATATTTT
TRBV11-2	many	TRBD2	TRBJ2-3	CASSPIPIRITSGGATYF	TGTGCCAGCAGCCCTATTCCCATCAGAATCACTAGCGGGGGGGCCACGTATTTT
TRBV6-5	many	-	TRBJ1-2	CASSSRVGFGEYDYGYTF	TGTGCCAGCAGTTCACGAGTGGGTTTTGGGGAATACGACTATGGCTACACCTTC
TRBV12-3/TRBV12-4	many	-	TRBJ1-2	CASSLVNYGYTF	TGTGCCAGCAGTTTAGTCAACTATGGCTACACCTTC
TRBV27	many	-	TRBJ2-1	CASSLSLLREQFF	TGTGCCAGCAGTTTATCACTACTCCGTGAGCAGTTCTTC
TRBV7-9	many	TRBD1	TRBJ1-1	CASSLVPGQGLNTEAFF	TGTGCCAGCAGCCTAGTCCCGGGACAGGGTTTGAACACTGAAGCTTTCTTT
TRBV7-2	many	-	TRBJ2-1	CASSLGGHLGSFF	TGTGCCAGCAGCTTAGGGGGACATCTAGGGTCGTTCTTC
TRBV25-1	many	-	TRBJ1-1	CASRGSQGNTEAFF	TGTGCCAGCAGGGGCTCACAGGGGAACACTGAAGCTTTCTTT
TRBV6-2/TRBV6-3	many	-	TRBJ2-7	CASSPLGTFLYEQYF	TGTGCCAGCAGTCCCCTTGGGACATTTCTCTACGAGCAGTACTTC
TRBV2	-	TRBD1	TRBJ1-5	CASRLTRTGNQPHHF	TGTGCCAGCAGATTGACCCGGACAGGGAATCAGCCCCACCATTTT
TRBV9	many	-	TRBJ2-2	CASSVGGGIHGELFF	TGTGCCAGCAGCGTAGGAGGCGGGATCCACGGGGAGCTGTTTTTT
TRBV6-5	many	-	TRBJ1-1	CASSYSGVPTEAFF	TGTGCCAGCAGTTACTCAGGGGTCCCCACTGAAGCTTTCTTT
TRBV28	many	TRBD1	TRBJ1-2	CASSLGQGAGGYTF	TGTGCCAGCAGTCTAGGACAGGGGGCAGGAGGCTACACCTTC